A selection of T cell receptor beta chains follows, all from one sample in a study of blood T cell repertoires in COVID-19. Clones were read by immunoSEQ multiplex PCR, and TCRdb kept only the in-frame ones, dropping some. The sample lists some 150,000 clones; approximately 84% were seen once. The sequencing sample was made of peripheral blood. These receptors came from a human donor with acute or convalescent COVID-19. The donor label of this sample is uncertain. Each CDR3 is given with its conserved first and last residue. The D gene is left open where the match is weak. Clone size is shown for a subset of rows, as once, few, many or a class of expanded clone.

J gene,clone size,V gene,D gene,CDR3 DNA,CDR3 protein
TRBJ2-1,NA,TRBV7-2,NA,TGTGCCAGCAGCTTATGGGGGGGCGCGTACAATGAGCAGTTCTTC,CASSLWGGAYNEQFF
TRBJ1-2,NA,TRBV18,TRBD1,TGTGCCAGCTCACCACGGGACAGGGATTTAGATGGCTACACCTTC,CASSPRDRDLDGYTF
TRBJ2-2,NA,TRBV5-1,NA,TGCGCCAGCAGCTCCGGGACTCCGAACACCGGGGAGCTGTTTTTT,CASSSGTPNTGELFF
TRBJ1-5,NA,TRBV4-2,NA,TGTGCCAGCAGCCAAGGAAGGGCAGGGGGCAATCAGCCCCAGCATTTT,CASSQGRAGGNQPQHF
TRBJ2-1,few,TRBV4-3,NA,TGCGCCAGCAGCCGATCCCCGGGACACACCGGGAATGAGCAGTTCTTC,CASSRSPGHTGNEQFF
TRBJ2-3,NA,TRBV2,TRBD2,TGTGCCAGCAGGGGGGGACTAGCGAACACAGATACGCAGTATTTT,CASRGGLANTDTQYF
TRBJ2-1,NA,TRBV4-3,TRBD2,TGCGCCAGCAGCCAATCCCGACTAGCGGCACTTTACAATGAGCAGTTCTTC,CASSQSRLAALYNEQFF
TRBJ1-1,NA,TRBV12-3/TRBV12-4,NA,TGTGCCAGCAGGGTTACGCAGTACACTGAAGCTTTCTTT,CASRVTQYTEAFF
TRBJ2-1,NA,TRBV12-3/TRBV12-4,NA,TGTGCCAGCAGTTTGAGGACAGTCGATGAGCAGTTCTTC,CASSLRTVDEQFF
TRBJ1-5,NA,TRBV5-4,NA,TGTGCCAGCAGCTTGGGGGGGGATCAGCCCCAGCATTTT,CASSLGGDQPQHF
TRBJ1-3,NA,TRBV25-1,TRBD1,TGTGCCAGTAGCGGGACAGCTGGAAACACCATATATTTT,CASSGTAGNTIYF
TRBJ2-7,NA,TRBV28,TRBD1,TGTGCCAGCAGTTTCCATCAGACAGGGGGCTACGAGCAGTACTTC,CASSFHQTGGYEQYF
TRBJ1-2,NA,TRBV11-1,TRBD1,TGTGCCAGCAGCCCATACGGGACAGGGGATCACTATGGCTACACCTTC,CASSPYGTGDHYGYTF
TRBJ2-7,NA,TRBV5-4,NA,TGTGCCAGCAGCTCGACATTGCAGCGGTACGAGCAGTACTTC,CASSSTLQRYEQYF
TRBJ1-2,NA,TRBV28,NA,TGTGCCAGCAGTAACGACAGGCTCTATGGCTACACCTTC,CASSNDRLYGYTF
TRBJ1-1,once,TRBV30,NA,TGTGCCTGGAGTACAGCACTGAACACTGAAGCTTTCTTT,CAWSTALNTEAFF
TRBJ1-4,NA,TRBV28,NA,TGTGCCAGCAGTTCCCCAGGGACACCGGGGAAAAAACTGTTTTTT,CASSSPGTPGKKLFF
TRBJ2-1,NA,TRBV18,TRBD2,TGTGCCAGCTCCCCCGGACTAGAAAATGAGCAGTTCTTC,CASSPGLENEQFF
TRBJ2-2,NA,TRBV5-1,NA,TGCGCCAGCAGCTCGGGATTAAACACCGGGGAGCTGTTTTTT,CASSSGLNTGELFF
TRBJ1-4,few,TRBV2,TRBD1,TGTGCCAGCAGTCCAGACAGGGGCGCCGGAAAACTGTTTTTT,CASSPDRGAGKLFF
TRBJ1-1,NA,TRBV25-1,NA,TGTGCCAGCAGTCTACAGGGTTCCACTGAAGCTTTCTTT,CASSLQGSTEAFF
TRBJ1-5,once,TRBV19,TRBD1,TGTGCCAGCGGACAGGGAGCAGGACAGCCCCAGCATTTT,CASGQGAGQPQHF
TRBJ2-1,NA,TRBV6-6,NA,TGTGCCAGCAGTTACTACCCCTCGAGCTCCTACAATGAGCAGTTCTTC,CASSYYPSSSYNEQFF